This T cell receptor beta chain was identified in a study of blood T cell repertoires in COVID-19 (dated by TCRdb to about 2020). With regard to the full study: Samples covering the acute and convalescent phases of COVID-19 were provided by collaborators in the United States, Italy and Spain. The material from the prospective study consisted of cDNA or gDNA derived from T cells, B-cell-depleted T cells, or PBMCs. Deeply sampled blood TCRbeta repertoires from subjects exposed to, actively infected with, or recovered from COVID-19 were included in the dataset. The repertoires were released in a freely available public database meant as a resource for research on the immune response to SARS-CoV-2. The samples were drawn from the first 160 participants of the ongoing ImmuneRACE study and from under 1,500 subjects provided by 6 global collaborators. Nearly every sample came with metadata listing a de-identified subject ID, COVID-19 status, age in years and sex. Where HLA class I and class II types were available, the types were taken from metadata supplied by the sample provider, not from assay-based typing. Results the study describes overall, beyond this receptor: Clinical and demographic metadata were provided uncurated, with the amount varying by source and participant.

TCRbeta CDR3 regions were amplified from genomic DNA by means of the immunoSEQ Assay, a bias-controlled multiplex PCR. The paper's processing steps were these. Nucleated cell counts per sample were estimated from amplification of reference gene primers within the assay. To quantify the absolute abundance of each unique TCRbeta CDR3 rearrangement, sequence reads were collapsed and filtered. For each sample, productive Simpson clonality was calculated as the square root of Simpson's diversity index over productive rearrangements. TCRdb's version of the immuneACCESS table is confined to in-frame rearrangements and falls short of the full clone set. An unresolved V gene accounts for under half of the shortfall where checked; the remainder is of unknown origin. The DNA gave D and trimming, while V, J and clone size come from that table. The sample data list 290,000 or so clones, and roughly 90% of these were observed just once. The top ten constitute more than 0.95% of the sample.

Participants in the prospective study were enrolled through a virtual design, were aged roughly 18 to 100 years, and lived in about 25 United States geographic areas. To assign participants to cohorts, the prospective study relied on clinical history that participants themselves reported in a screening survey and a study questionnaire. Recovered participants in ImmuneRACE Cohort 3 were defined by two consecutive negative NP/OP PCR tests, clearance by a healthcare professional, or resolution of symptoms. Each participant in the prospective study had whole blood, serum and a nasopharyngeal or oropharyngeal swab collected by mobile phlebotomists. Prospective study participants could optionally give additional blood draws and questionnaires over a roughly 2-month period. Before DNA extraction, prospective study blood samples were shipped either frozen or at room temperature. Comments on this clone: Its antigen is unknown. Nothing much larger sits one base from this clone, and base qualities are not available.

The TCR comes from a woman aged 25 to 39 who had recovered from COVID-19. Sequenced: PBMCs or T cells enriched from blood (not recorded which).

The DNA is TGTGCCAGCAGTTTAGCTAGCGGGTGGTACGAGCAGTACTTC. It specifies CASSLASGWYEQYF. In this chain, TRBV28 is recombined with TRBJ2-7; 8 central bases correspond to TRBD2. CDR1 and CDR2, per the germline V gene, are MDHEN and SYDVKM. Reading from cysteine to phenylalanine, the CDR3 counts 14 amino acids. The DNA shown is the 42-base CDR3, in frame from base 1. V ends up 2 bases short and J 4 bases short, with an unmatched junction base count of 4.